In this sample, the clone carrying this TCR beta chain turned up once. This table comes from immunoSEQ multiplex PCR, and its TCRdb copy is limited to in-frame clones, with some not included. The sample carries around 70,000 clones, 83% recorded once. These data originate in a study of control samples from healthy donors and cancer patients. The CDR3 has 17 amino acids. Germline V gene sequence: CDR1 SNHLY, CDR2 FYNNEI. Losses at the gene ends were 3 bases for V and 1 base for J; bases not matched to a gene: 10. This receptor was obtained from a man aged 55 to 70 in good health. Sequencing used blood. The chain links TRBV2 to TRBJ1-1; 8 bases are shared with TRBD1. For the CDR3, the DNA is TGTGCCAGCAGTGAGGAACAGGGGGTCGAGAGGAACACTGAAGCTTTCTTT. This codes for CASSEEQGVERNTEAFF.